The 28 T cell receptor beta chains below were found in one sample sequenced in a study of blood T cell repertoires in COVID-19. Clones were read by immunoSEQ multiplex PCR, and TCRdb kept only the in-frame ones, dropping some. The repertoire holds 200,000 to 250,000 clones, with around 90% as singletons. The sequencing input was peripheral blood. The receptors here all came from a man aged 18 to 30 with active or convalescent COVID-19.

The gene calls are TRBV7-2 and TRBJ1-5; D gene ambiguous. The CDR3 extends over 16 amino acids. The ends were cut back, 1 base at V and 2 bases at J, with 12 bases in the middle. Germline CDR1 reads SGHTA; CDR2 reads FQGNSA. CDR3 amino acids: CASSLGAPGGNQPQHF. The CDR3 DNA follows: TGTGCCAGCAGCTTAGGTGCCCCCGGTGGCAATCAGCCCCAGCATTTT.

This chain connects TRBV5-5 to TRBJ2-3; a possible D gene is TRBD2 (7 bases). Germline V gene sequence: CDR1 SGHKS, CDR2 YYEKEE (reference sequence). V was pared by 7 bases and J by 5 bases, with 11 bases between. The CDR3 runs 12 residues. The CDR3 DNA sequence: TGTGCCAGCGGGGGGGCCGGAGATACGCAGTATTTT. Protein product: CASGGAGDTQYF.

The chain recombines TRBV3-1 (or the pseudogene TRBV3-2) with TRBJ1-2, with 8 bases matching TRBD1. Germline V gene sequence: CDR1 LGHDT, CDR2 YNNKEL (reference sequence). After removal of 3 bases from V and 1 base from J, the junction contained 19 bases not matched to a gene. CDR3 length equals 20 residues. The CDR3 is CASSHTSGGSPLNYNYGYTF. CDR3 nucleotides: TGTGCCAGCAGCCACACTTCAGGGGGCTCCCCTTTAAACTATAACTATGGCTACACCTTC.

This clone was detected once. The chain joins TRBV29-1 to TRBJ2-3; D perhaps matches TRBD2 (6 bases). Germline assignment: CDR1 SQVTM and CDR2 ANQGSEA. CDR3 length: 16 amino acids. The V and J ends lost 6 bases and 2 bases respectively, with 21 bases between them. CDR3: CSVFSGAGPHTDTQYF. In DNA, the CDR3 is TGCAGCGTGTTTTCAGGCGCGGGACCTCACACAGATACGCAGTATTTT.

The chain combines TRBV7-2 with TRBJ1-2; 7 nucleotides align to TRBD1. Germline CDR1 and CDR2: SGHTA and FQGNSA. This CDR3 has 15 amino acids. J gave up 8 bases and V 5 bases, and 14 bases lay outside the gene matches. The DNA for the CDR3 is TGTGCCAGCAGCCTCGATCCGGGACAGCGGAGGGGCTACACCTTC. Translated: CASSLDPGQRRGYTF.

The chain employs TRBV9 and TRBJ2-6, with no clear D. Trimming stripped 0 bases from V and 1 base from J, with 5 bases between. This CDR3 has 15 residues. Germline CDR1 is SGDLS and CDR2 is YYNGEE. In DNA, the CDR3 is TGTGCCAGCAGCGTAGGAACATCTGGGGCCAACGTCCTGACTTTC. Translated: CASSVGTSGANVLTF.

The V and J genes are TRBV7-9 and TRBJ1-3; 10 bases match TRBD1. V shed 4 bases and J 6 bases; nucleotides not matched to a gene: 6. Germline V lookup: CDR1 SEHNR, CDR2 FQNEAQ (reference sequence). CDR3 length: 15 residues. The CDR3 bases are TGTGCCAGCAGCTCGGGACAGGGGATAAAAAACACCATATATTTT. Its translation is CASSSGQGIKNTIYF.

This sequence joins TRBV5-1 and TRBJ2-3; D is ambiguous. Germline V lookup: CDR1 SGHRS, CDR2 YFSETQ. V was clipped by 0 bases and J by 7 bases, with 6 bases between them. This CDR3 is 12 amino acids long. This CDR3 reads CASSLARNTQYF. The DNA of the CDR3 is TGCGCCAGCAGCTTGGCGAGAAATACGCAGTATTTT.

This chain links TRBV4-1 with TRBJ2-3; unclear D gene. Germline V gives CDR1 MGHRA, CDR2 YSYEKL. The CDR3 is made up of 15 amino acids. V dropped 5 bases and J dropped 0 bases, with 12 bases sitting between them. The CDR3 DNA sequence: TGCGCCAGCAGCGTGGCTCAGTCTAGCACAGATACGCAGTATTTT. As protein: CASSVAQSSTDTQYF.

This clone was seen just once. The chain has TRBV5-6 and TRBJ2-3; D is undetermined. V dropped 7 bases and J dropped 3 bases, with 12 bases sitting between them. The CDR3 has 13 residues. Germline V lookup: CDR1 SGHDT, CDR2 YYEEEE. The CDR3 is CASRTFTTDTQYF. CDR3 DNA: TGTGCCAGCCGAACTTTTACTACAGATACGCAGTATTTT.

This CDR3 reads CASSAGTGNTEAFF. CDR3 DNA sequence: TGTGCCAGCAGCGCGGGGACTGGGAACACTGAAGCTTTCTTT. The chain uses TRBV5-5 and TRBJ1-1, with D tentatively TRBD1 (5 bases). This CDR3 is built from 14 residues. The V end was cut by 4 bases, the J end by 1 base, with 11 bases between. Germline V gene lookup returns CDR1 SGHKS and CDR2 YYEKEE (reference sequence).

V and J are TRBV27 and TRBJ2-2, with 12 bases matching TRBD2. CDR3 length: 19 residues. V lost 4 bases, J lost 1 base, and 10 bases stayed unmatched. CDR1 MNHEY and CDR2 SMNVEV come from the germline V gene (reference sequence). CDR3 sequence reads: CASSYLPSGGAGNTGELFF. CDR3 sequence (DNA): TGTGCCAGCAGTTATCTCCCTAGCGGGGGGGCAGGGAACACCGGGGAGCTGTTTTTT.

The rearrangement joins TRBV28 to TRBJ1-1; D possibly corresponds to TRBD1 (5 bases). Germline CDR1 is MDHEN and CDR2 is SYDVKM. Trimming took off 6 bases at V and 5 bases at J, with 31 bases between the two ends. This CDR3 has 19 residues. The CDR3: CASRPPRLLGRGVWTEAFF. CDR3 bases: TGTGCCAGCAGGCCCCCTCGGTTGTTGGGGCGCGGAGTTTGGACTGAAGCTTTCTTT.

The chain combines TRBV19 with TRBJ2-5, with TRBD1 matching over 8 bases. CDR1 and CDR2 from the germline V gene are LNHDA and SQIVND (reference sequence). With 4 bases clipped from V and 6 bases from J, the junction kept 7 bases outside the gene matches. CDR3 length: 14 residues. Written as DNA, the CDR3 is TGTGCCAGTAGTAGCGGACAGGGTTGGAAGACCCAGTACTTC. Translating gives CASSSGQGWKTQYF.

The J gene is TRBJ2-7, the V gene TRBV28; D is uncertain. V was shortened by 5 bases and J by 3 bases, with 11 bases between the two germline ends. Germline V gene data show CDR1 as MDHEN and CDR2 as SYDVKM. CDR3 length: 13 residues. CDR3 sequence reads: CASSLTSVYEQYF. The CDR3 DNA is TGTGCCAGCAGTCTGACAAGTGTCTACGAGCAGTACTTC. The whole variable domain, filled in from reference TRBV28 and TRBJ2-7, reads DVKVTQSSRYLVKRTGEKVFLECVQDMDHENMFWYRQDPGLGLRLIYFSYDVKMKEKGDIPEGYSVSREKKERFSLILESASTNQTSMYLCASSLTSVYEQYFGPGTRLTVT.

The chain combines TRBV4-3 with TRBJ2-1, with a weak D call TRBD1 (6 bases). Germline-derived CDR1 and CDR2 are LGHNA and YSLEER. The CDR3 covers 14 residues. Trimming removed 0 bases at V and 6 bases at J, with 9 bases between. In nucleotides, the CDR3 is TGCGCCAGCAGCCAAGAGCCCAGGGGCAATGAGCAGTTCTTC. It encodes CASSQEPRGNEQFF.

J is TRBJ1-2 and V is TRBV5-1, with D possibly being TRBD1 (5 bases). V shed 0 bases and J shed 6 bases, with 15 bases lying between them. The length of the CDR3 is 15 residues. The germline CDR1 and CDR2 sequences are SGHRS and YFSETQ. CDR3 bases: TGCGCCAGCAGCTTGGGGGGGACTGGAGTGGATGGCTACACCTTC. This gives the protein CASSLGGTGVDGYTF.

This clone is a singleton in its sample. The J gene is TRBJ1-4, the V gene TRBV7-2, with D possibly matching TRBD1 (6 bases). This CDR3 is 12 amino acids long. Trimming took 5 bases from V and 8 from J, leaving 9 bases between them. In germline, CDR1 is SGHTA, CDR2 FQGNSA. The CDR3 sequence is CASSPGTEKLFF. The DNA for the CDR3 is TGTGCCAGCAGCCCAGGGACAGAAAAACTGTTTTTT.

This chain connects TRBV5-1 to TRBJ2-7, with 8 bases aligning to TRBD1. CDR1 and CDR2 (germline): SGHRS, YFSETQ. The length of the CDR3 is 13 residues. J lost 5 bases, V lost 1 base, and 2 bases had no gene match. CDR3 DNA sequence: TGCGCCAGCAGCTTGACAGGGGGGCACGAGCAGTACTTC. As protein: CASSLTGGHEQYF.

In this sample, this clone turned up a few times. The chain has TRBV19 and TRBJ1-6; 7 bases agree with TRBD1. Germline values: CDR1 LNHDA, CDR2 SQIVND (reference sequence). This CDR3 is 16 amino acids long. The V segment lost 6 bases and the J segment 8 bases; nucleotides outside the gene matches: 13. The chain's CDR3 is CASRRDTGTVYSPLHF. In nucleotides, the CDR3 is TGTGCCAGTAGACGAGACACTGGGACAGTGTATTCACCCCTCCACTTT.

The gene calls are TRBV15 and TRBJ2-7; 11 bases are a match to TRBD1. The V gene's germline CDR1 is LNHNV and CDR2 YYDKDF (reference sequence). V lost 3 bases, J lost 1 base, and 2 bases stayed unmatched. There are 15 residues in the CDR3. The CDR3 region has the DNA TGTGCCACCAGCAGGGGACAGGGGGTATCCTACGAGCAGTACTTC. The encoded protein is CATSRGQGVSYEQYF. Together with reference TRBV15 and TRBJ2-7, the CDR3 gives the full variable domain: DAMVIQNPRYQVTQFGKPVTLSCSQTLNHNVMYWYQQKSSQAPKLLFHYYDKDFNNEADTPDNFQSRRPNTSFCFLDIRSPGLGDTAMYLCATSRGQGVSYEQYFGPGTRLTVT.

Only a few counts were recorded for this clone. The V call is TRBV2, the J call TRBJ1-2; TRBD1 might be the D (6 bases). V was pared by 6 bases and J by 7 bases, with 12 bases between. This CDR3 is built from 12 residues. The germline CDR1 and CDR2 sequences are SNHLY and FYNNEI. The CDR3 nucleotides are TGTGCCAGCAGGTACACAGGGTTTGGCTACACCTTC. Protein sequence: CASRYTGFGYTF.

The J gene is TRBJ2-7, the V gene TRBV29-1, with 9 positions matching TRBD2. The ends lost 3 bases at V and 3 bases at J; junction bases unmatched: 6. This CDR3 contains 14 residues. The V gene's germline CDR1 is SQVTM and CDR2 ANQGSEA. The CDR3 loop reads CSVELAGNRYEQYF. In DNA form, the CDR3 reads TGCAGCGTTGAGCTAGCGGGAAACCGCTACGAGCAGTACTTC.

The chain uses TRBV16 and TRBJ1-1; 10 bases match TRBD1. The CDR3 totals 17 residues. Germline lookup yields CDR1 KGHSY and CDR2 FQNENV. J lost 1 base, V lost 4 bases, and 9 bases had no gene match. For the CDR3, the DNA is TGTGCCAGCAGCCTTAAGACAGGGGGCGCTGGGAACACTGAAGCTTTCTTT. The encoded protein is CASSLKTGGAGNTEAFF. Full variable domain (rest looked up from reference TRBV16 and TRBJ1-1): GEEVAQTPKHLVRGEGQKAKLYCAPIKGHSYVFWYQQVLKNEFKFLISFQNENVFDETGMPKERFSAKCLPNSPCSLEIQATKLEDSAVYFCASSLKTGGAGNTEAFFGQGTRLTVV.

J is TRBJ2-7 and V is TRBV19; tentative D call: TRBD2 (6 bases). The CDR3 is made up of 16 amino acids. Germline values: CDR1 LNHDA, CDR2 SQIVND (reference sequence). The V gene lost 3 bases and the J gene lost 0 bases, with 15 bases spanning the gap. The CDR3 sequence is CASSIAGTPSSYEQYF. In DNA form, the CDR3 reads TGTGCCAGTAGTATCGCCGGGACTCCGAGCTCCTACGAGCAGTACTTC.

In nucleotides, the CDR3 is TGTGCCAGCAGCAAAAGGAGTAACTATGGCTACACCTTC. It translates to CASSKRSNYGYTF. This chain links TRBV3-1 (or the pseudogene TRBV3-2) with TRBJ1-2; D uncertain. The CDR3 covers 13 residues. Trimming removed 5 bases from V and 1 base from J, with 8 bases in between. Germline V gene lookup returns CDR1 LGHDT and CDR2 YNNKEL (reference sequence).

CDR3 nucleotide sequence: TGTGCCACCTGGGGACAGGGTTCCTACGAGCAGTACTTC. It translates to CATWGQGSYEQYF. The J gene is TRBJ2-7, the V gene TRBV15; TRBD1 matches at 9 bases. Germline loops: CDR1 LNHNV, CDR2 YYDKDF (reference sequence). This CDR3 region has 13 residues. V trimming: 8 bases; J trimming: 1 base; junction bases outside the gene matches: 3.

This chain connects TRBV28 to TRBJ1-6, with D perhaps matching TRBD1 (6 bases). The CDR3 spans 13 residues. The germline V and J ends were trimmed by 8 bases and 7 bases, with 12 bases remaining between them. Looked up from germline, CDR1 is MDHEN and CDR2 is SYDVKM. Here the CDR3 reads CASLDSSNSPLHF. The CDR3 nucleotides read TGTGCCAGCCTGGACAGTTCCAATTCACCCCTCCACTTT.